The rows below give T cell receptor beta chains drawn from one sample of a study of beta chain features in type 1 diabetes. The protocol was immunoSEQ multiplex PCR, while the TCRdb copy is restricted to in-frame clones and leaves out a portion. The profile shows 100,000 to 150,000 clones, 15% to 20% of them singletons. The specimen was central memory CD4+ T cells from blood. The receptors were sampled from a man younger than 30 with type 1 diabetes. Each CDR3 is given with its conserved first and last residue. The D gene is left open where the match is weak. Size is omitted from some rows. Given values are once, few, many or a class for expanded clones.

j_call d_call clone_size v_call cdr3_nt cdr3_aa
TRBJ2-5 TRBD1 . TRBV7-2 TGTGCCAGCAGCTTAGGGAGGACAGGGCAAGAGACCCAGTACTTC CASSLGRTGQETQYF
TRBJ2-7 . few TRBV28 TGTGCCAGCAGTTTGCCAGGGACGAACGAGCAGTACTTC CASSLPGTNEQYF
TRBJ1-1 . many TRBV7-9 TGTGCCAGCAGCTCCGGGGCCCTCAACACTGAAGCTTTCTTT CASSSGALNTEAFF
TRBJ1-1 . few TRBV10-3 TGTGCCATCAGTGAGGTACAGGGTTTTGGCACTGAAGCTTTCTTT CAISEVQGFGTEAFF
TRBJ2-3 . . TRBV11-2 TGTGCCAGCAGCTCTTTCCTCGGCACAGATACGCAGTATTTT CASSSFLGTDTQYF
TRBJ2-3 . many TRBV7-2 TGTGCCAGCAGCCCGCCTAGCACAGATACGCAGTATTTT CASSPPSTDTQYF
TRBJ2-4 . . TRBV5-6 TGTGCCAGCAGCCCCCTGACGCGGGGTTTTGGGGCCAAAAACATTCAGTACTTC CASSPLTRGFGAKNIQYF
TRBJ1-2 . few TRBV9 TGTGCCAGCAGCAGGACCTCATTGGACTATGGCTACACCTTC CASSRTSLDYGYTF
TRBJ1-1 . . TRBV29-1 TGCAGCGCTGCGGTACTGAACACTGAAGCTTTCTTT CSAAVLNTEAFF
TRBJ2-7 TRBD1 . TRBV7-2 TGTGCCAGCAGACGGGACAGTAGCTCCTACGAGCAGTACTTC CASRRDSSSYEQYF
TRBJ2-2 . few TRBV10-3 TGTGCCAGCAGTTACGGCAGCCCAAACACCGGGGAGCTGTTTTTT CASSYGSPNTGELFF
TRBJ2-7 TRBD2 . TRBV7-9 TGTGCCAGCAGCCCCCCGACTAGCGACGAGCAGTACTTC CASSPPTSDEQYF
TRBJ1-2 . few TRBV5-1 TGCGCCAGCAGCTTGCCCGGAGACGGCTACACCTTC CASSLPGDGYTF
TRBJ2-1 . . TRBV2 TGTGCCAGCGGGGATTACAATGAGCAGTTCTTC CASGDYNEQFF
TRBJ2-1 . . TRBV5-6 TGTGCCAGCAGCGTCCAACCGACATCCTACAATGAGCAGTTCTTC CASSVQPTSYNEQFF
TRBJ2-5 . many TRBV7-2 TGTGCCAGCAGCCGCCAGGCAAATCAAGAGACCCAGTACTTC CASSRQANQETQYF
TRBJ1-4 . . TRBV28 TGTGCCAGCAGTTTACAGGGAGAGGAAAAACTGTTTTTT CASSLQGEEKLFF
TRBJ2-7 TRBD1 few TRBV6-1 TGTGCCAGCACTCCCGGGACAGGGGATTACGAGCAGTACTTC CASTPGTGDYEQYF
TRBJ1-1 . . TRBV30 TGTGCCTGGAGTGTACGGGGCACTGAAGCTTTCTTT CAWSVRGTEAFF
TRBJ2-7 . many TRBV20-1 TGCAGTGCTTCTAGGACCGAGCAGTACTTC CSASRTEQYF
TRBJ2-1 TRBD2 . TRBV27 TGTGCCAGCAGTTTAAGAGCGGGGGCGTACAATGAGCAGTTCTTC CASSLRAGAYNEQFF
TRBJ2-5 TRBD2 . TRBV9 TGTGCCAGCAGCCGGGCTCTAGCGGGGGAGGAGACCCAGTACTTC CASSRALAGEETQYF
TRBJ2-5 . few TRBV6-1 TGTGCCAGCAACAAGGGTGGCTCCGCGGACCAGTACTTC CASNKGGSADQYF
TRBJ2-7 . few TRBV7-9 TGTGCCAGCAGCTTACTCGGGGTGAACGAGCAGTACTTC CASSLLGVNEQYF
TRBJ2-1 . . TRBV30 TGTGCCTGGAGTCCTCGGGAGACCCAGTTCTTC CAWSPRETQFF
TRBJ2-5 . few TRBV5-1 TGCGCCAGCAGCCCGGGAGACAGTCTGGAGACCCAGTACTTC CASSPGDSLETQYF
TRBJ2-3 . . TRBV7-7 TGTGCTAGCAGCCAAAACCCCGCAGATACGCAGTATTTT CASSQNPADTQYF
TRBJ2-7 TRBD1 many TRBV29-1 TGCAGCGCCGGGACAGGGTTGGCGGGGGAGCAGTACTTC CSAGTGLAGEQYF
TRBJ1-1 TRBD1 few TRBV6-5 TGTGCCAGCAGTTACCGGAACAGGGGGGCTGAAGCTTTCTTT CASSYRNRGAEAFF
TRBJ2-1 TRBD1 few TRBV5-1 TGCGCCAGCACCCCCAGGGACAGGGGATCCAATGAGCAGTTCTTC CASTPRDRGSNEQFF
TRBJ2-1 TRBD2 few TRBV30 TGTGCCTGGAGGACTGCGGGGGGCGCGGATGAGCAGTTCTTC CAWRTAGGADEQFF
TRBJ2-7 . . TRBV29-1 TGCAGCGGATGGGGCTCGGGAACGCACGAGCAGTACTTC CSGWGSGTHEQYF
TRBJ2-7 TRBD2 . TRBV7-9 TGTGCCAGCAGTAATGTCCTAGCCAGCGGGGTCCTCTACGAGCAGTACTTC CASSNVLASGVLYEQYF
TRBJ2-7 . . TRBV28 TGTGCCAGCAGTTCGCCTTTGACAGTAGACTACGAGCAGTACTTC CASSSPLTVDYEQYF
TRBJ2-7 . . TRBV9 TGTGCCAGCAGCCGCCAGGTTTCTGGCTCCTACGAGCAGTACTTC CASSRQVSGSYEQYF
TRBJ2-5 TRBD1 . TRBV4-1 TGCGCCAGCAGCCTACCGGGACAGGGGCAAGAGACCCAGTACTTC CASSLPGQGQETQYF
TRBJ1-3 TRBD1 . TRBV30 TGTGCCTGGATAGACAGGGGCTCTGGAAACACCATATATTTT CAWIDRGSGNTIYF
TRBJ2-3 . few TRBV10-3 TGTGCCATCAGTCCTGGGTCTAGCACAGATACGCAGTATTTT CAISPGSSTDTQYF
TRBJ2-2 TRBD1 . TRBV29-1 TGCAGCGTTCCCGGGACAGGCCAACACGGGGAGCTGTTTTTT CSVPGTGQHGELFF
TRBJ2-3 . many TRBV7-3 TGTGCCAGCAGCCCGCGCGGATTTGTCACAGATACGCAGTATTTT CASSPRGFVTDTQYF
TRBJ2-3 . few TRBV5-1 TGCGCCAGCAGCTCAGGGGGGTTTGAAGATACGCAGTATTTT CASSSGGFEDTQYF
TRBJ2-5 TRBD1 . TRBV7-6 TGTGCCAGCAGCTCGTACAGGGGGTCAGAGACCCAGTACTTC CASSSYRGSETQYF
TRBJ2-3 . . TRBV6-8 TGTGCCAGCAGCTCTACCCACAGCGTCCGGGCCGATACGCAGTATTTT CASSSTHSVRADTQYF
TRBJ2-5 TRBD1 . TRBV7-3 TGTGCCAGCAGCTTAATGGGACAGGTGACGGAGACCCAGTACTTC CASSLMGQVTETQYF
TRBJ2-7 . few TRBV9 TGTGCCAGCAGCGTAGGAGCAGTCTCCTACGAGCAGTACTTC CASSVGAVSYEQYF
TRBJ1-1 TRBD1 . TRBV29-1 TGCAGCGGGGGACAGATGAACACTGAAGCTTTCTTT CSGGQMNTEAFF
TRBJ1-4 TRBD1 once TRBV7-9 TGTGCCAGCAGCTTGGGGACAGGGCACACCGGAGAAAAACTGTTTTTT CASSLGTGHTGEKLFF
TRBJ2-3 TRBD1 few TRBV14 TGTGCCAGCAGCCCTTTCGGGCAGGGGGACACAGATACGCAGTATTTT CASSPFGQGDTDTQYF
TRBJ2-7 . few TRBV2 TGTGCCAGCAAGTCGCCTCAATACGAGCAGTACTTC CASKSPQYEQYF
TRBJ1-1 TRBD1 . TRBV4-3 TGCGCCAGCAGCCAAGACCCACAGGGGGTACTCGGAGCTTTCTTT CASSQDPQGVLGAFF
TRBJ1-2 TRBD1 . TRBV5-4 TGTGCCAGCAGCACGAAAGGACAGGGATCGTATGGCTACACCTTC CASSTKGQGSYGYTF
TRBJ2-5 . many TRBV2 TGTGCCAGCAGTGGCACTGGAGAGACCCAGTACTTC CASSGTGETQYF
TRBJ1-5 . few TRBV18 TGTGCCAGCTCACTTCTCGGGGTGTCTCAGCCCCAGCATTTT CASSLLGVSQPQHF
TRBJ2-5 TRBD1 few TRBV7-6 TGTGCCAGCAGCGCGGACAGGGAGCGAGGAGAGACCCAGTACTTC CASSADRERGETQYF
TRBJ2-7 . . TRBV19 TGTGCCAGTAATCCCGGGCTGAGCTCCTACGAGCAGTACTTC CASNPGLSSYEQYF
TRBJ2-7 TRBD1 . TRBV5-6 TGTGCCAGCAGCCCCTCGGGACAGCGCTCCTACGAGCAGTACTTC CASSPSGQRSYEQYF
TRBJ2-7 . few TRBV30 TGTGCCTGGGCCCCCGCCGCGGGTAGCAGTGTGTACTTC CAWAPAAGSSVYF
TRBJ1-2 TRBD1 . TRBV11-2 TGTGCCAGCAGCGCCTTGAGACAGGGAAATATCTATGGCTACACCTTC CASSALRQGNIYGYTF